A selection of T cell receptor beta chains follows, all from one sample in a study of vaccination effects on CD4 cells after COVID-19. Profiled with immunoSEQ multiplex PCR; TCRdb holds only in-frame clones, not every one. The data hold about 55,000 clones, with 70% observed a single time. These receptors have no identified antigens. Sequencing was performed on CD4+ T cells from PBMCs cultured with SARS-CoV-2 spike peptides, taken before COVID-19 vaccination. These receptors were obtained from a human donor who received a COVID-19 vaccine. The CDR3 runs from the conserved cysteine through the conserved F or W. A D gene is named only where the DNA matches it firmly. Rows give clone size only sometimes, using once, few, many, or a class for an expanded clone.

v_call	clone_size	j_call	cdr3_length	d_call	cdr3_nt	cdr3_aa
TRBV28	NA	TRBJ1-2	12	NA	TGTGCCAGCCAGGAATGGTCCTATGGCTACACCTTC	CASQEWSYGYTF
TRBV6-5	NA	TRBJ2-7	13	TRBD1	TGTGCCAGCAGCCGGGACAGGCTAGACGAGCAGTACTTC	CASSRDRLDEQYF
TRBV3-1/TRBV3-2	NA	TRBJ2-7	14	TRBD2	TGTGCCAGCAGCCAAGAAACCGGGAGGGGACAGCAGTACTTC	CASSQETGRGQQYF
TRBV6-5	once	TRBJ1-5	15	TRBD1	TGTGCCAGCAGCCCACAGGGGCCAGGCAATCAGCCCCAGCATTTT	CASSPQGPGNQPQHF
TRBV6-5	NA	TRBJ2-5	14	NA	TGTGCCAGCAGATCCGGGACAAATCAAGAGACCCAGTACTTC	CASRSGTNQETQYF
TRBV3-1/TRBV3-2	once	TRBJ2-1	15	NA	TGTGCCAGCAGCCTGGCCGGGACATTCTACAATGAGCAGTTCTTC	CASSLAGTFYNEQFF
TRBV6-2/TRBV6-3	NA	TRBJ1-2	14	NA	TGTGCCAGCAGACCTGGGCCCGGGCTTATCGGCTACACCTTC	CASRPGPGLIGYTF
TRBV3-1/TRBV3-2	NA	TRBJ2-7	12	NA	TGTGCCAGCATGGAGGGGGCGGGCGAGCAGTACTTC	CASMEGAGEQYF
TRBV19	NA	TRBJ2-2	13	TRBD2	TGTGCCAGTACGACTAGCGGAACCGGGGAGCTGTTTTTT	CASTTSGTGELFF
TRBV7-3	NA	TRBJ2-3	13	NA	TGTGCCAGCAGCCCACAAAGTTCGGATACGCAGTATTTT	CASSPQSSDTQYF
TRBV6-1	few	TRBJ1-2	16	NA	TGTGCCAGCAGTGATTCATATGGAGCGCGAAACTATGGCTACACCTTC	CASSDSYGARNYGYTF
TRBV13	NA	TRBJ1-1	16	NA	TGTGCCAGCAGCCCAGGTGCGTTGGTGTTGAACACTGAAGCTTTCTTT	CASSPGALVLNTEAFF
TRBV4-2	NA	TRBJ1-3	18	TRBD1	TGTGCCAGCAGCCAAGATCTTGGACAGGCCGCCTCTGGAAACACCATATATTTT	CASSQDLGQAASGNTIYF
TRBV5-4	few	TRBJ1-2	15	TRBD1	TGTGCCAGCAGCCCTGAGACAGGGTCCATCGGTGGCTACACCTTC	CASSPETGSIGGYTF
TRBV9	NA	TRBJ2-5	14	NA	TGTGCCAGCAGCGGCCCGGGTCTCGGGGAGACCCAGTACTTC	CASSGPGLGETQYF
TRBV7-9	few	TRBJ2-1	17	NA	TGTGCCAGCAGCTTTATGGACAGCCTACGTACTTACAATGAGCAGTTCTTC	CASSFMDSLRTYNEQFF
TRBV5-4	NA	TRBJ1-1	14	TRBD1	TGTGCCAGCAGCCTGGACAGGGGTGACACTGAAGCTTTCTTT	CASSLDRGDTEAFF
TRBV7-3	NA	TRBJ2-2	15	TRBD2	TGTGCCAGCAGCCTAAGCGGGGGGGCCCCCGGGGAGCTGTTTTTT	CASSLSGGAPGELFF
TRBV6-5	NA	TRBJ1-5	13	NA	TGTGCCAGCAGTATGGGGAATTCTCAGCCCCAGCATTTT	CASSMGNSQPQHF
TRBV7-2	medium-sized	TRBJ1-5	13	NA	TGTGCCAGCAGCTTGGGCCTTAATCAGCCCCAGCATTTT	CASSLGLNQPQHF
TRBV7-9	NA	TRBJ2-3	17	NA	TGTGCCAGCAGCCCGGCGGGGGTGACAGGAAGCACAGATACGCAGTATTTT	CASSPAGVTGSTDTQYF
TRBV29-1	NA	TRBJ2-7	12	NA	TGCAGCGTTGAGGAGACAGGCCACGAGCAGTACTTC	CSVEETGHEQYF
TRBV5-6	NA	TRBJ2-5	16	TRBD2	TGTGCCAGCAGCCCAACTGGACTAGGGCGGAGTTCGGCCCAGTACTTC	CASSPTGLGRSSAQYF
TRBV4-2	NA	TRBJ1-3	16	NA	TGTGCCAGCAGCCAAGACCTTCAGGGGCCAGGAAACACCATATATTTT	CASSQDLQGPGNTIYF
TRBV29-1	NA	TRBJ2-3	13	NA	TGCAGCGTTGGTTCCCGCCTCACAGATACGCAGTATTTT	CSVGSRLTDTQYF
TRBV19	NA	TRBJ2-1	16	TRBD2	TGTGCCAGTAGTCCGATAGCGGGAGGCTCCTACAATGAGCAGTTCTTC	CASSPIAGGSYNEQFF
TRBV28	NA	TRBJ1-5	16	TRBD1	TGTGCCAGCATCATGGGACAGGTGCATAGCAATCAGCCCCAGCATTTT	CASIMGQVHSNQPQHF
TRBV9	NA	TRBJ2-7	15	NA	TGTGCCAGCAGCGTTGGGGCTAGCCCATGGGTCGAGCAGTACTTC	CASSVGASPWVEQYF
TRBV5-5	NA	TRBJ2-1	17	TRBD1	TGTGCCAGCAGTGAACGGGACAGGGATAGGTCGTACAATGAGCAGTTCTTC	CASSERDRDRSYNEQFF
TRBV4-1	once	TRBJ1-2	15	TRBD1	TGCGCCAGCAGCCAGGAGGGACAGGGGGCTCGTGGCTACACCTTC	CASSQEGQGARGYTF
TRBV6-6	NA	TRBJ1-1	13	NA	TGTGCCAGCAGGGGGGGACAGAACACTGAAGCTTTCTTT	CASRGGQNTEAFF
TRBV3-1/TRBV3-2	NA	TRBJ2-7	14	NA	TGTGCCAGCAGCCATGGGACACCTGGTGGAGAGCAGTACTTC	CASSHGTPGGEQYF
TRBV27	few	TRBJ1-1	13	NA	TGTGCCAGCAGTTTTATAGTGAACACTGAAGCTTTCTTT	CASSFIVNTEAFF
TRBV3-1/TRBV3-2	NA	TRBJ1-6	15	NA	TGTGCCAGCGGGCCGTGGGGGGAATTGAATTCACCCCTCCACTTT	CASGPWGELNSPLHF
TRBV4-3	NA	TRBJ1-2	15	NA	TGCGCCAGCAGCCAAGAATCACACCCGTTCTATGGCTACACCTTC	CASSQESHPFYGYTF
TRBV2	NA	TRBJ1-2	13	NA	TGTGCCAGCACGATTACAGATTACTATGGCTACACCTTC	CASTITDYYGYTF
TRBV2	NA	TRBJ2-3	16	TRBD1	TGTGCCAGCAGTGAGAGGTGGACAGGTATAGGGGATACGCAGTATTTT	CASSERWTGIGDTQYF
TRBV28	NA	TRBJ2-3	13	NA	TGTGCCAGCAGAAGACAGAGCACAGATACGCAGTATTTT	CASRRQSTDTQYF
TRBV5-1	few	TRBJ1-4	15	NA	TGCGCCAGCAGCTTGTTGTCCAGAAGTAATGAAAAACTGTTTTTT	CASSLLSRSNEKLFF
TRBV4-3	NA	TRBJ2-5	15	NA	TGCGCCAGCAGCCAAAGCATCAGTGGTAAAGAGACCCAGTACTTC	CASSQSISGKETQYF
TRBV4-1	NA	TRBJ2-3	20	TRBD2	TGCGCCAGCAGCCAAGATGTGTGGACTAGCGGGACGGAAGGCACAGATACGCAGTATTTT	CASSQDVWTSGTEGTDTQYF
TRBV25-1	NA	TRBJ2-5	14	NA	TGTGCCAGCAGTGACGTTGGCAGTTTGAGGACCCAGTACTTC	CASSDVGSLRTQYF
TRBV5-6	NA	TRBJ1-5	16	NA	TGTGCCAGCAGCTTTAGACCTACAGGGTACAATCAGCCCCAGCATTTT	CASSFRPTGYNQPQHF
TRBV9	NA	TRBJ1-1	15	TRBD1	TGTGCCAGCAGCGCGACAGGGGCCGGCGCCACTGAAGCTTTCTTT	CASSATGAGATEAFF
TRBV6-5	once	TRBJ2-5	16	TRBD2	TGTGCCAGCAGTTACTCTCTGCGGGGGGGCGGGGAGACCCAGTACTTC	CASSYSLRGGGETQYF
TRBV19	once	TRBJ1-1	16	NA	TGTGCCAGTAGTATCGCACTCCTCGGTGGGAAGGATGAAGCTTTCTTT	CASSIALLGGKDEAFF
TRBV28	NA	TRBJ2-1	14	NA	TGTGCCAGCAGTTCCTCTTCGACTTACAATGAGCAGTTCTTC	CASSSSSTYNEQFF
TRBV7-9	NA	TRBJ1-2	13	NA	TGTGCCAGCAGCTTATTTACGGAATATGGCTACACCTTC	CASSLFTEYGYTF
TRBV6-5	NA	TRBJ2-7	14	TRBD1	TGTGCCAGCCGCCCCCGGGACAGGGTGGGGGAGCAGTACTTC	CASRPRDRVGEQYF